These T cell receptor beta chains were read from a single sample in a study of identical twins. One entry per CDR3 protein, called by TCRdb with MiXCR from the 5' RACE reads. The table has about 570,000 distinct CDR3 sequences, 9.6% seen once; the top ten hold approximately 3.2%. The same data also contributed to another study, on yellow fever vaccine responses in identical twins.

Sequenced: PBMCs. The source of these receptors is a woman between 18 and 30 years old in good health. Both conserved end residues are part of each CDR3. The D gene is left open where the match is weak. Clone size, where shown, is once, few, many, or a class for clones that have expanded.

TRBJ2-3	-	-	TRBV5-1	TGCGCCAGCAGCTTGGTGGCAGACACAGATACGCAGTATTTT	CASSLVADTDTQYF
TRBJ1-6	few	-	TRBV5-1	TGCGCCAGCAGCTCCGACCGCCAAATGAAGAATTCACCCCTCCACTTT	CASSSDRQMKNSPLHF
TRBJ2-7	few	-	TRBV29-1	TGCAGCGTTGAAGTCGAGGGACCCTCGGGGGAGCAGTACTTC	CSVEVEGPSGEQYF
TRBJ1-2	-	TRBD1	TRBV3-1	TGTGCCAGCAGCACAGGGGTCGACTATGGCTACACCTTC	CASSTGVDYGYTF
TRBJ2-7	-	TRBD1	TRBV6-1	TGTGCCACCGAACGGACAGGGAGCTCCTACGAGCAGTACTTC	CATERTGSSYEQYF
TRBJ2-7	-	-	TRBV20-1	TGCAGTGCTAGAAAGATAGTCCCCCGTACCAGCGCCTACGAGCAGTACTTC	CSARKIVPRTSAYEQYF
TRBJ2-3	-	-	TRBV7-2	TGTGCCAGCAGCCAACTCCCCGAAGATACGCAGTATTTT	CASSQLPEDTQYF
TRBJ2-7	-	TRBD2	TRBV3-1	TGTGCCAGCAGCCTCGGACTAGCGGGAGAAAGCTACGAGCAGTACTTC	CASSLGLAGESYEQYF
TRBJ2-1	many	-	TRBV29-1	TGCAGCGGCATCCTAGCGAGGAAAGGAAATGAGCAGTTCTTC	CSGILARKGNEQFF
TRBJ2-1	-	TRBD2	TRBV12-3/TRBV12-4	TGTGCCAGCAGTTTCGGGACTAGCGGGGCTCCTTACAATGAGCAGTTCTTC	CASSFGTSGAPYNEQFF
TRBJ2-7	-	-	TRBV20-1	TGCAGTGCTAGCCATAGTAACGAGCAGTACTTC	CSASHSNEQYF
TRBJ2-3	-	-	TRBV6-4	TGTGCCAGCAGTGAATCTGGGGGCGAGTCAGATACGCAGTATTTT	CASSESGGESDTQYF
TRBJ2-3	few	TRBD2	TRBV20-1	TGCAGTGCTAGACCAACTAGGGGAGGGCCTTTCGCAGATACGCAGTATTTT	CSARPTRGGPFADTQYF
TRBJ2-7	few	TRBD2	TRBV6-5	TGTGCCAGCAGTTCCAAGATCGGGGGGTCTGACGAGCAGTACTTC	CASSSKIGGSDEQYF
TRBJ2-3	-	-	TRBV7-3	TGTGCCAGCAGTCCAGATAGCGCAGATACGCAGTATTTT	CASSPDSADTQYF
TRBJ2-3	-	TRBD2	TRBV9	TGTGCCAGCAGCTTCGGGACTAGCGGCAATTTGGGGGATACGCAGTATTTT	CASSFGTSGNLGDTQYF
TRBJ2-7	-	-	TRBV7-2	TGTGCCAGCAGCGCTAGGGGCGGTCCTTACTACGAGCAGTACTTC	CASSARGGPYYEQYF
TRBJ2-3	-	TRBD1	TRBV20-1	TGCAGTGCTAGGATAGGGGGCGCGGGAGATACGCAGTATTTT	CSARIGGAGDTQYF
TRBJ2-1	-	-	TRBV20-1	TGCAGTGCTAGAAGCATGGACTACAATGAGCAGTTCTTC	CSARSMDYNEQFF
TRBJ2-6	few	-	TRBV25-1	TGTGCCAGCAGTGGGTTGGGTGGTGGGAGCTCTGGGGCCAACGTCCTGACTTTC	CASSGLGGGSSGANVLTF
TRBJ2-4	few	TRBD2	TRBV4-1	TGCGCCAGCAGCCAAGTGTCACTAGCGGTTTATAGGGACATTCAGTACTTC	CASSQVSLAVYRDIQYF
TRBJ2-1	many	-	TRBV12-3/TRBV12-4	TGTGCCAGCAGCCCTCGGGGACTCACGTACAATGAGCAGTTCTTC	CASSPRGLTYNEQFF
TRBJ1-5	many	-	TRBV20-1	TGCAGTGCTAGAGATAAGATCAATCAGCCCCAGCATTTT	CSARDKINQPQHF
TRBJ2-7	-	-	TRBV7-2	TGTGCCAGCAGCCCCGCGACCCCCGCAGCGGCTAGTTACGAGCAGTACTTC	CASSPATPAAASYEQYF
TRBJ2-7	few	-	TRBV7-9	TGTGCCAGCAGCCCCCACCTTACCTACGAGCAGTACTTC	CASSPHLTYEQYF
TRBJ2-1	few	-	TRBV6-1	TGTGCCAGCACCTCGGATCTGATAAATGAGCAGTTCTTC	CASTSDLINEQFF
TRBJ1-2	-	-	TRBV27	TGTGCCAGCAGTGACACAGGGCTTGGGGGCTACACCTTC	CASSDTGLGGYTF
TRBJ2-5	-	TRBD2	TRBV14	TGTGCCAGCAGCCAAGCTTTTGGCGGGAGGTCTCAAGAGACCCAGTACTTC	CASSQAFGGRSQETQYF
TRBJ2-3	-	TRBD1	TRBV29-1	TGCAGCGCACAGGGGGCTACAGATACGCAGTATTTT	CSAQGATDTQYF
TRBJ1-2	few	TRBD1	TRBV3-1	TGTGCCAGCAGCCCGGGACAGGGCATAGGTTATGGCTACACCTTC	CASSPGQGIGYGYTF
TRBJ2-1	many	-	TRBV12-3/TRBV12-4	TGTGCCAGCAGTTTAGAGCGTTTCGGTAATGAGCAGTTCTTC	CASSLERFGNEQFF
TRBJ1-1	-	TRBD1	TRBV7-9	TGTGCCAGCAGCCCCCGGGACAGGGGATCTCACACTGAAGCTTTCTTT	CASSPRDRGSHTEAFF
TRBJ2-7	few	TRBD2	TRBV7-2	TGTGCCAGCAGCTCCGCGGGGCTAGCGGACTACGAGCAGTACTTC	CASSSAGLADYEQYF
TRBJ1-5	many	-	TRBV6-2/TRBV6-3	TGTGCCAGCAGCCCAGCCCGGGCAAGCAATCAGCCCCAGCATTTT	CASSPARASNQPQHF
TRBJ2-1	many	TRBD2	TRBV7-9	TGTGCCAGCAGCGGAGCAGCGGGGGAGCTGGAGCAGTTCTTC	CASSGAAGELEQFF
TRBJ2-5	-	-	TRBV7-9	TGTGCCAGCAGCTTACCTTCGGAGCAAGAGACCCAGTACTTC	CASSLPSEQETQYF
TRBJ2-5	-	TRBD1	TRBV12-3/TRBV12-4	TGTGCCAGCAGCGCCGGGACAGCGCTCCAAGAGACCCAGTACTTC	CASSAGTALQETQYF
TRBJ2-5	many	-	TRBV11-2	TGTGCCAGCAGCTTGGAGCGGGTAGAGACCCAGTACTTC	CASSLERVETQYF
TRBJ1-1	few	TRBD1	TRBV10-3	TGTGCCATCAGTACCGACAGGGTCTGGTACACTGAAGCTTTCTTT	CAISTDRVWYTEAFF
TRBJ1-6	few	-	TRBV10-2	TGCGCCAGCAGTGAGAGGGTGCGTACTAATTCACCCCTCCACTTT	CASSERVRTNSPLHF
TRBJ2-5	-	-	TRBV30	TGTGCCTGGAGTGTAGGGGAGGAGACCCAGTACTTC	CAWSVGEETQYF
TRBJ1-1	-	-	TRBV20-1	TGCAGTGCTAGATACCCGCGGAGGACGACGAACACTGAAGCTTTCTTT	CSARYPRRTTNTEAFF
TRBJ2-7	many	-	TRBV7-9	TGTGCCAGCAGCACCGGGTACGAGCAGTACTTC	CASSTGYEQYF
TRBJ2-3	few	-	TRBV12-3/TRBV12-4	TGTGCCAGCAGTGCCTCCACTAGCCGGGGTGCAGATACGCAGTATTTT	CASSASTSRGADTQYF
TRBJ2-3	-	TRBD2	TRBV11-3	TGTGCCAGCAGCCCCCGGACCGGGACTAGCGGTCAGATCACAGATACGCAGTATTTT	CASSPRTGTSGQITDTQYF
TRBJ1-1	many	TRBD1	TRBV11-2	TGTGCCAGCAGCTCCCTACCCGGGACAGGGGAAGGTTTCTTT	CASSSLPGTGEGFF
TRBJ2-3	many	-	TRBV3-1	TGTGCCAGCAGCCGCCTAGGAGCAGATACGCAGTATTTT	CASSRLGADTQYF
TRBJ1-2	few	-	TRBV28	TGTGCCAGCAGTTTATTCGGGGGCTCTGGCGGCTACACCTTC	CASSLFGGSGGYTF
TRBJ2-3	few	TRBD2	TRBV24-1	TGTGCCACCAGTGTCGCGCGGGGGGGCACAGATACGCAGTATTTT	CATSVARGGTDTQYF